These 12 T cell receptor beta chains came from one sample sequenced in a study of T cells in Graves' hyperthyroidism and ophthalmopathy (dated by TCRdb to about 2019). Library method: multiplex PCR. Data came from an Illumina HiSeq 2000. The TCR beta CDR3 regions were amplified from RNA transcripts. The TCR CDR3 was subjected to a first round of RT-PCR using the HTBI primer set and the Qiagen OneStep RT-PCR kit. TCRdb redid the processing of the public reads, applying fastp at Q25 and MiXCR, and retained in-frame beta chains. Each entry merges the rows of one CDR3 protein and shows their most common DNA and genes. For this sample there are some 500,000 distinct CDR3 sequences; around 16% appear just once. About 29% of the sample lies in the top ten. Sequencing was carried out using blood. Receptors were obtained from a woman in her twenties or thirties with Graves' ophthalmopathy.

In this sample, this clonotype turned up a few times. The DNA for the CDR3 is TGCGCCAGCAGCCAACGACACGGGACAGGGACTGAAGCTTTCTTT. As protein: CASSQRHGTGTEAFF. The chain recombines TRBV4-3 with TRBJ1-1; 9 positions agree with TRBD1. Germline-derived CDR1 and CDR2 are LGHNA and YSLEER. The V segment lost 2 bases and the J segment 5 bases; nucleotides outside the gene matches: 6. The CDR3 consists of 15 residues.

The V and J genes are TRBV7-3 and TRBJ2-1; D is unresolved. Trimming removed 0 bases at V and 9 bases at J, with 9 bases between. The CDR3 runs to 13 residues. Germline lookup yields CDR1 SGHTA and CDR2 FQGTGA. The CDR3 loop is CASSLTSGVEQFF. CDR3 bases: TGTGCCAGCAGCTTAACGTCCGGAGTTGAGCAGTTCTTC.

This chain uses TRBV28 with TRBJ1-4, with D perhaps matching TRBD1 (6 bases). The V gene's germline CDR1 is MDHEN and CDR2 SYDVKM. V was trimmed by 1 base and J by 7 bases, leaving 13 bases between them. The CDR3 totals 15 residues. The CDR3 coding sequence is TGTGCCAGCAGTTTATCCAGGGGCGATGGTGAAAAACTGTTTTTT. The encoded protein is CASSLSRGDGEKLFF. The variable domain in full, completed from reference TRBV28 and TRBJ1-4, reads DVKVTQSSRYLVKRTGEKVFLECVQDMDHENMFWYRQDPGLGLRLIYFSYDVKMKEKGDIPEGYSVSREKKERFSLILESASTNQTSMYLCASSLSRGDGEKLFFGSGTQLSVL.

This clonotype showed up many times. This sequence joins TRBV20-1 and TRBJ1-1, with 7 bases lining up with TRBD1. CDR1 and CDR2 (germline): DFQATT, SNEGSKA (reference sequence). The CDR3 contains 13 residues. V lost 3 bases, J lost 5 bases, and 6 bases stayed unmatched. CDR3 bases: TGCAGTGCTAGGGAGGGGGCGAGAACTGAAGCTTTCTTT. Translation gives CSAREGARTEAFF.

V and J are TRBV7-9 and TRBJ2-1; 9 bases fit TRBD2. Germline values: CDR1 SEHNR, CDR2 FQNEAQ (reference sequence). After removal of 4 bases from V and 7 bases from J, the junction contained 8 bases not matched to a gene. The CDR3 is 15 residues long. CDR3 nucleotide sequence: TGTGCCAGCAGCTCCCCTAGCGGGAATCTGAATGAGCAGTTCTTC. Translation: CASSSPSGNLNEQFF. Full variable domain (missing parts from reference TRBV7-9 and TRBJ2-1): DTGVSQNPRHKITKRGQNVTFRCDPISEHNRLYWYRQTLGQGPEFLTYFQNEAQLEKSRLLSDRFSAERPKGSFSTLEIQRTEQGDSAMYLCASSSPSGNLNEQFFGPGTRLTVL.

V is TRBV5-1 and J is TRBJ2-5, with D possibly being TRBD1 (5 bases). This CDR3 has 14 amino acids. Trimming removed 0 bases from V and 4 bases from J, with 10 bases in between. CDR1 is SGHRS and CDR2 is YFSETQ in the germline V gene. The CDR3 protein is CASSLDRRGETQYF. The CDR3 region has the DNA TGCGCCAGCAGCTTGGACAGGCGAGGAGAGACCCAGTACTTC.

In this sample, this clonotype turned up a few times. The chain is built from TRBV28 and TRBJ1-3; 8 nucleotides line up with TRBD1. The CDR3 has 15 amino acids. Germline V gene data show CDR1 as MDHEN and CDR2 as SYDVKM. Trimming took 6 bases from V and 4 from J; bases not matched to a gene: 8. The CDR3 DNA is TGTGCCAGCAGCCCCCAGGGGGCTAAGGGAAACACCATATATTTT. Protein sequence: CASSPQGAKGNTIYF.

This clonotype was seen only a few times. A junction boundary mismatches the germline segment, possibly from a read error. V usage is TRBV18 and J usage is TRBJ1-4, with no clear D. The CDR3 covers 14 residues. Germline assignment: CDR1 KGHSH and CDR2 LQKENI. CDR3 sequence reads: CASSPRTANERLFF. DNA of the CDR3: TGTGCCAGCTCACCACGCACGGCGAATGAAAGACTGTTTTTT.

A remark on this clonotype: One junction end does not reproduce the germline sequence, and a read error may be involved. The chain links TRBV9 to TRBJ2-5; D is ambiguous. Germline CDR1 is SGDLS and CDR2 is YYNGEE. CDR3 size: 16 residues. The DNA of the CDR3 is TGTGCCAGCAGCCCGACTGGCGGAATCAGGTTCGAGATCCAGTACTTC. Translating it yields CASSPTGGIRFEIQYF.

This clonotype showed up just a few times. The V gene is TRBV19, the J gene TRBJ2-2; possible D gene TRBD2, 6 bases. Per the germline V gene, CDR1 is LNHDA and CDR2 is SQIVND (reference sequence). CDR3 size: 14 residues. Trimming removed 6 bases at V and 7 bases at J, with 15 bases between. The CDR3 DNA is TGTGCCAGTAGCACCGGGACTGGATACGGGGAGCTGTTTTTT. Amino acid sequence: CASSTGTGYGELFF.

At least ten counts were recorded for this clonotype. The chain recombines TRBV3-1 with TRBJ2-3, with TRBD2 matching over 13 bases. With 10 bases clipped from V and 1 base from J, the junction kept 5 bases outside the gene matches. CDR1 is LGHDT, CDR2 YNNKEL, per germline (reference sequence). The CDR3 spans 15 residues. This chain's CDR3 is CATGTSGIGTDTQYF. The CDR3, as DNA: TGTGCCACCGGGACTAGCGGGATTGGCACAGATACGCAGTATTTT.

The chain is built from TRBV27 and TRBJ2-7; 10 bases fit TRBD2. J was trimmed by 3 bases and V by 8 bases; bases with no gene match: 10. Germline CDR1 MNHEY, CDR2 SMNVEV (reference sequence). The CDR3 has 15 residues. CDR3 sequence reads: CASGAGGPYLYEQYF. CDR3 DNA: TGTGCCAGCGGAGCGGGAGGGCCATATCTCTACGAGCAGTACTTC.